This is a list of T cell receptor beta chains from one sample in a study of blood T cell repertoires in COVID-19. Sequencing was performed with immunoSEQ multiplex PCR; in TCRdb, only in-frame clones are kept and a portion is missing. The sample consists of approximately 200,000 clones, about four fifths of them appearing once. Sequencing was performed on peripheral blood. The receptors shown here come from a woman of 80 years or more with COVID-19, enrolled during active disease. CDR3s include the opening cysteine and the closing phenylalanine or tryptophan. Fields, in order: V gene, CDR3 length, CDR3 protein.

TRBV5-4 | 16 | CASSSDRVSSGNTIYF
TRBV6-5 | 14 | CASSSRGRNSPLHF
TRBV28 | 12 | CATGPTNEKLFF
TRBV18 | 15 | CASSPQGASNEKLFF
TRBV5-5 | 13 | CASSPPMNTEAFF
TRBV15 | 15 | CATSRDNGMNTEAFF
TRBV5-1 | 13 | CASHIAGVNEQFF
TRBV5-1 | 13 | CASSSTGGTEAFF
TRBV5-1 | 15 | CASSQEPGLVETQYF
TRBV7-9 | 15 | CASSHLGGAKNIQYF
TRBV6-6 | 14 | CASSLTGGTYEQYF
TRBV19 | 16 | CASSIGQGVGNQPQHF
TRBV6-1 | 16 | CASSDGTGHGTGELFF
TRBV14 | 13 | CASSRGGGQPQHF
TRBV9 | 16 | CASSPSTGPDSSPLHF
TRBV6-5 | 13 | CASNPDRVGGYTF
TRBV6-1 | 18 | CASSEAQGPINSNYGYTF
TRBV18 | 12 | CASSSSGGEQYF
TRBV19 | 16 | CASSSRETAVTDTQYF
TRBV3-1/TRBV3-2 | 15 | CASSPYRDLIEKLFF
TRBV3-1/TRBV3-2 | 12 | CASSPSQGTIYF
TRBV29-1 | 12 | CSVGPGGNEQFF
TRBV5-1 | 15 | CASSSPSGFTDTQYF
TRBV11-2 | 16 | CASSSRLAGSTDTQYF
TRBV18 | 14 | CASSLGTGLEPQHF
TRBV29-1 | 12 | CSVGADRGGYTF
TRBV11-2 | 19 | CASSFGRGRVNGSADTQYF
TRBV5-1 | 14 | CASSSRGWGGEQYF
TRBV11-2 | 15 | CASSLAGRANSPLHF
TRBV28 | 13 | CASSLLAGVSQYF
TRBV6-6 | 13 | CASTQNSGNTIYF
TRBV5-1 | 19 | CASSLAGGSLGSNTGELFF
TRBV9 | 14 | CASGKTGSSYEQYF
TRBV5-1 | 19 | CASSVGAPRVTVSGNTIYF
TRBV18 | 13 | CASSLLMNTEAFF
TRBV11-2 | 13 | CASSLVGGTEAFF
TRBV7-3 | 14 | CASSLLQSIPPQHF
TRBV19 | 18 | CASSVGGQGSPGANVLTF
TRBV7-2 | 15 | CASSFWGGGAYEQYF
TRBV7-6 | 15 | CASSLEGTSLNEQFF
TRBV11-2 | 14 | CASSPDRLSYEQYF
TRBV27 | 16 | CASSKRQGPSEEGYTF
TRBV7-3 | 16 | CASSFRTSGRGGTQYF
TRBV24-1 | 14 | CATSDPDRPETQYF
TRBV9 | 16 | CASSVAGVGYNYGYTF
TRBV5-4 | 16 | CASSSGRVRSSYEQYF